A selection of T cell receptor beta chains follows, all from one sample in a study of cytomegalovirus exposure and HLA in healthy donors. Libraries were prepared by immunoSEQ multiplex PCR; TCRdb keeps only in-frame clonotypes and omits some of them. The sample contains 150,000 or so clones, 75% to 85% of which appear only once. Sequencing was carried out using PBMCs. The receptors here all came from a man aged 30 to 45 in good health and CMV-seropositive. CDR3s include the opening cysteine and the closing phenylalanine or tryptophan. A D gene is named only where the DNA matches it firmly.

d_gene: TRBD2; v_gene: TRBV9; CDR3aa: CASSVGLAGSYNEQFF
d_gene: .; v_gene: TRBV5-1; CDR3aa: CASSLGQTRHEQFF
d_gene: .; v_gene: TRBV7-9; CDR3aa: CASSSQYEQFF
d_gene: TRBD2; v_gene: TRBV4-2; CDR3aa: CASSPWGEAGAYEQYF
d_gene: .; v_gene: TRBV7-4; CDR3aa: CASDPGTNYGYTF
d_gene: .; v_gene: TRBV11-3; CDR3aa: CASSLEASYEQYF
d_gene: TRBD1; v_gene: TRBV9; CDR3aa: CASSVEGQGRHEQYF
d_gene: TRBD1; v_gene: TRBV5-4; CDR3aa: CASSLERRGEGATNEQFF
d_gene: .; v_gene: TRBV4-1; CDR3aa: CASSQEQGRLGGYTF
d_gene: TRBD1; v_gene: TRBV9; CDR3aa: CASSVRDSGMYEQYF
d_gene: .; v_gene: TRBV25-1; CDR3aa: CASSEYYAGGTEAFF
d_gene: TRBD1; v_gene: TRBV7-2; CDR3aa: CASSPRTGNTEAFF
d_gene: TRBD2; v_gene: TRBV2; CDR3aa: CAGKKLAGEGDTQYF
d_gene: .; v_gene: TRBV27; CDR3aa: CASSPFPGRGAYEQYF
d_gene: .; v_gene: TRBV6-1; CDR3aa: CASTTEIKQFF
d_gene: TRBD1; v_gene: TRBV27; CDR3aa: CASSSSGTANTGELFF
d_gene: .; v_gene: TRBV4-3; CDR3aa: CASSRSGGNTEAFF
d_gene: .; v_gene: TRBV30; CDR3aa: CAWSVLGGAYEQYF
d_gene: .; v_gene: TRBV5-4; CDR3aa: CASSLGSGDTQYF
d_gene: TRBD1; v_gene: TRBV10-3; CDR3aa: CAIRGTETGVFQETQYF
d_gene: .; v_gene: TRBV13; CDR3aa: CASSGASDSAQYF
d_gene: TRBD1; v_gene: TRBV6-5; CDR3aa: CASSSTGGIGYEQYF
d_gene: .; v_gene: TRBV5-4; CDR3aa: CASSLDINEQFF
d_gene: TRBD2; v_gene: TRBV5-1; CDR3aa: CASSLALSGGAYTQYF
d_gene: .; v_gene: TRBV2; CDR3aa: CASSEEGHRGGEQYF
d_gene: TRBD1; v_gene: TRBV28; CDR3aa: CASVQGVGAKNIQYF
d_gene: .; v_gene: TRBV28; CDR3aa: CASSLRGISVQPQHF
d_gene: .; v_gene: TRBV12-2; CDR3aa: CASRDEGTAIKYSNQPQHF
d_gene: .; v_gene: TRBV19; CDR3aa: CASSIRETQYF
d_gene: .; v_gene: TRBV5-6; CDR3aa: CASSWRTGELFF
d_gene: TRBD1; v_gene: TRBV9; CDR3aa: CASSPRPVPGQEAFF
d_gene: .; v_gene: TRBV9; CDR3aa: CASSGWGGPQETQYF
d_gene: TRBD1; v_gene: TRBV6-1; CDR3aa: CATLTGVGETQYF
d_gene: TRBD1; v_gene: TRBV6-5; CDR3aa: CASNHRQGANTEAFF
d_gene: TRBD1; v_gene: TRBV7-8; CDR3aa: CASSQFPGQIFYNEQFF
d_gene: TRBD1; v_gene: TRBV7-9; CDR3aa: CSSSPQQGYEQYF
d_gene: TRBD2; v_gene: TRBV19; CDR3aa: CASSATTSGISYEQYF
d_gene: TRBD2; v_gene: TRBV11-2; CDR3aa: CASSKGLAGGGQYF
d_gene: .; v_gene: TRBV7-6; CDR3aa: CASSPLIGDYGYTF
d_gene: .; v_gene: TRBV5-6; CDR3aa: CASSRYLQEGYNEQFF
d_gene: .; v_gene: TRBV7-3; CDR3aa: CASSLQPGETEQFF
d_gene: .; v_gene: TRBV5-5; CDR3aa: CASSLFRANYGYTF
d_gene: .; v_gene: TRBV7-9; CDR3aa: CASSPFGGHTEAFF
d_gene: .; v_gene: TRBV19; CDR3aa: CASQGLGANQPQHF
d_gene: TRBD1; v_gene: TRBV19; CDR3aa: CASSIDSGGDGYTF
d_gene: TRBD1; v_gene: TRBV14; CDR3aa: CASSQEDRSSYEQYF
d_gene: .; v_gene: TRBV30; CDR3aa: CAWSLGSGEQYF
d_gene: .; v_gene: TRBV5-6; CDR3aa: CASSLVNSGANVLTF
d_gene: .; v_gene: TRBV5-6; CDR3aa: CASSLAVNEKLFF
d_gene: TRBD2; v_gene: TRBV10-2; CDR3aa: CASWIIAGGPGEQFF
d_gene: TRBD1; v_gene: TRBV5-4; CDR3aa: CASSSSGRGQLNEKLFF
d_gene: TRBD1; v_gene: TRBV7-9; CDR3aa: CASSPFRGKGYTF
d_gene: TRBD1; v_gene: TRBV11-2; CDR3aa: CASSPRGADRDEQYF
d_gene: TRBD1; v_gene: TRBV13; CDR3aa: CASSSGTGVAEQYF
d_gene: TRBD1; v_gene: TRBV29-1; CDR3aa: CSVGETGFNQPQHF
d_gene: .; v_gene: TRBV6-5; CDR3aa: CASSHQYGYTF
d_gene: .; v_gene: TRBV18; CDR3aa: CASSPTAPRGFYGYTF
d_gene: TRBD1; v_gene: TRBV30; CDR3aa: CAWSSQGAGGGGYTF